This T cell receptor (beta chain) was observed in a study of T cell responses to AZD1222 COVID-19 vaccine (dated by TCRdb to about 2021). Background for the entire study: AZD1222 recipients given second doses at about 4 weeks or at about 12 weeks were pooled, since spike-specific TCR depth and breadth were not found to differ between the two schedules. A total of just over 230 trial participants underwent TCR sequencing, of whom 200 to 220 had received two doses of AZD1222 and some 26 had received two doses of the MenACWY control vaccine. Trial participants were enrolled into age subgroups of 18-55, 56-69 and 70-plus years, which contained about 150, 28 and 57 TCR-sequenced participants, respectively.

Inclusive of the bounding cysteine and phenylalanine, the CDR3 is 13 residues long. The DNA shown is the 39-base CDR3, in frame from base 1. V is shortened by 11 bases, J by 6 bases, and the region joining them spans 17 bases. CDR1 ENHRY and CDR2 SYGVKD are derived from the germline V gene. The sample's time point, from its label and the paper: baseline before first vaccination. Vaccinee samples were obtained from the UK trials COV001 and COV002, which included a single-blind randomized controlled phase 2/3 trial of AZD1222 (ChAdOx1 nCoV-19) in healthy adults. For TCRbeta chain sequencing, PBMC samples were collected from trial participants at day 0 and at day 28 after the second dose. General conclusions and limits of the study: Reportedly, close to half of the unique spike-specific TCRs recognized epitopes lying outside the regions that are mutated in the B.1.351 and B.1.1.7 variants. Spike-specific TCR breadth and depth rose significantly after two AZD1222 doses compared with day 0 and with MenACWY recipients. Because no day 14 peak-response samples were available, repertoires were characterized only after the peak T cell response. Conclusions about previously exposed vaccinees are limited, since just a handful of AZD1222 recipients were seropositive for SARS-CoV-2 at baseline. The 56-69-year group was small, and its depth increase did not reach significance, likely because of low power. Vaccine-associated CD4 TCRs spanned the whole spike protein, with dominant responses in regions 160-218 and 743-854. Participants were mostly white British, with more females than males. The authors suggested clonal diversity may have been underestimated.

The CDR3 regions of human TCRbeta chains were analyzed by immunosequencing. For the original study's pipeline: TCRs in the repertoires were matched against a reference library of SARS-CoV-2-specific TCRs that had been generated with the MIRA antigen-specificity platform. Breadth was defined as the fraction of unique TCRs that were SARS-CoV-2-associated. Depth was defined as the fraction of total T cells that were SARS-CoV-2-associated. Using the MIRA data, every spike-specific TCR was mapped to the spike region that the TCR reacted to and assigned to either a CD4 or a CD8 class. Log10-transformed breadth and depth values were compared by one-way ANOVA with Sidak's multiple comparisons tests. In its TCRdb copy, this immuneACCESS table keeps in-frame sequences only and misses some clones. Where compared with another copy, unresolved V genes explain less than half of these, and the others have no known cause. Clonal size and the V and J genes are those of that table, whereas D and trimming came from the DNA. Present in this sample are approximately 92,000 clones, 91% of which were seen just once. The ten biggest clones cover around 8% of the sample.

A note on this clone: Its specific antigen is unknown. Nothing much larger sits one base from this clone, and base qualities are not available.

The V gene is TRBV10-3 and the J gene is TRBJ1-5; a tentative D match to TRBD1 spans 5 bases. This sequence was found in an adult in good health. Source: peripheral blood, taken on day 0 of AZD1222 vaccination. The nucleotide sequence reads TGTGCCGGCCAAGGGGATTTGGGTCAGCCCCAGCATTTT. Its amino acids are CAGQGDLGQPQHF.